Sequencing of this T cell receptor (beta chain) was carried out in a study of technical replicates of blood from several donors. The protocol was immunoSEQ multiplex PCR, while the TCRdb copy is restricted to in-frame clones and leaves out a portion. The sample yields some 82,000 clones, approximately 97% seen once. This CDR3 has 17 amino acids. Germline V gene sequence: CDR1 WNHNN, CDR2 SYGVQD (reference sequence). The chain joins TRBV10-1 to TRBJ1-5; D remains unclear. The origin of this receptor is a human donor in good health. Sample: T cells isolated from PBMCs. For the CDR3, the DNA is TGCTCGCCAGCGGATCCCCTCGTCCCCGCCGGCAATCAGCCCCAGCATTTT. Translation: CSPADPLVPAGNQPQHF.